Listed below are T cell receptor beta chains from one sample, sequenced in a study of blood T cells in healthy people across ages. TCRdb passed the 5' RACE reads through MiXCR, listing each CDR3 protein once. The data show approximately 290,000 distinct CDR3 sequences, 27% seen once. Sequences were obtained from blood. The receptors come from a woman between 65 and 79 years old in good health. Each CDR3 is given with its conserved first and last residue. D genes are given only for firm matches. Size values are once, few and many counts, or a class for expanded clones, and some rows have none.

cdr3_aa cdr3_nt clone_size v_call d_call j_call
CASSGEGRWNYGYTF TGTGCCAGCAGCGGAGAGGGGAGGTGGAACTATGGCTACACCTTC - TRBV6-6 - TRBJ1-2
CASRTGGIDEQYF TGTGCCAGCAGAACAGGGGGCATCGACGAGCAGTACTTC many TRBV28 TRBD1 TRBJ2-7
CASSFSGRPGTETQYF TGTGCCAGCAGCTTCTCGGGAAGGCCAGGGACAGAGACCCAGTACTTC - TRBV11-2 - TRBJ2-5
CSVVSDSPGYTF TGCAGCGTCGTCTCGGACAGCCCCGGCTACACCTTC few TRBV29-1 - TRBJ1-2
CASSLDGPYNEQFF TGCGCCAGCAGCTTGGATGGCCCATACAATGAGCAGTTCTTC - TRBV5-1 - TRBJ2-1
CASSLTGGNPDTQYF TGTGCCAGCAGCTTAACAGGGGGCAATCCAGATACGCAGTATTTT - TRBV7-3 TRBD1 TRBJ2-3
CASSSRALAGGPWEQYF TGTGCCAGCAGTTCCAGAGCCCTAGCGGGAGGGCCCTGGGAGCAGTACTTC - TRBV12-3/TRBV12-4 TRBD2 TRBJ2-7
CASSDTGLYGYTF TGTGCCAGCAGTGACACAGGTCTCTATGGCTACACCTTC - TRBV25-1 - TRBJ1-2
CASSLFGTGAFEKLFF TGTGCCAGCAGCTTATTTGGGACAGGGGCTTTTGAAAAACTGTTTTTT few TRBV7-2 TRBD1 TRBJ1-4
CASSEGGLSYEQYF TGTGCCAGCAGTGAAGGCGGGCTCTCCTACGAGCAGTACTTC many TRBV6-1 - TRBJ2-7
CASSLKGTDTQYF TGTGCCAGCAGTTTAAAAGGGACAGATACGCAGTATTTT few TRBV28 - TRBJ2-3
CASSLKLGSMSNEQFF TGTGCCAGCAGCTTGAAGTTGGGCTCGATGTCGAATGAGCAGTTCTTC many TRBV5-6 - TRBJ2-1
CASSFLAGNEQFF TGTGCCAGCAGTTTCCTAGCGGGAAATGAGCAGTTCTTC many TRBV27 TRBD2 TRBJ2-1
CSAMEEVSYGYTF TGCAGTGCCATGGAGGAGGTTTCCTATGGCTACACCTTC - TRBV20-1 - TRBJ1-2
CSARAWGDSSYNEQFF TGCAGTGCTAGAGCGTGGGGGGATAGCTCCTACAATGAGCAGTTCTTC few TRBV20-1 - TRBJ2-1
CASSQYKGGEQYF TGTGCCAGCAGCCAATATAAGGGGGGCGAGCAGTACTTC - TRBV16 - TRBJ2-7
CASSLRGHGTDTQYF TGTGCCAGCAGCCTCAGGGGGCACGGCACAGATACGCAGTATTTT few TRBV5-6 TRBD1 TRBJ2-3
CASSVRGTGGLYNEQFF TGTGCCAGCAGCGTAAGGGGGACGGGGGGGCTGTACAATGAGCAGTTCTTC - TRBV9 TRBD2 TRBJ2-1